Listed below are T cell receptor beta chains from one sample, sequenced in a study of PD-L1 blockade in urothelial cancer. Clones were read by immunoSEQ multiplex PCR, and TCRdb kept only the in-frame ones, dropping some. The sample shows about 56,000 clones, roughly 87% of them seen only once. The sample here was PBMCs, taken around atezolizumab (anti-PD-L1) treatment. All receptors come from an older man with urothelial cancer. Each CDR3 is given with its conserved first and last residue. A D gene is named only where the DNA matches it firmly. Clone size is shown for a subset of rows, as once, few, many or a class of expanded clone.

>TRBJ2-5|TRBD2|TRBV5-4|once
CASSAGLAGVETQYF
TGTGCCAGCAGCGCGGGACTAGCGGGCGTGGAGACCCAGTACTTC
>TRBJ2-7|TRBD2|TRBV9|.
CASSVGPGTRVGEQYF
TGTGCCAGCAGCGTAGGCCCGGGGACTAGGGTGGGGGAGCAGTACTTC
>TRBJ2-7|TRBD1|TRBV2|.
CASSDLGQGISEQYF
TGTGCCAGCAGCGACCTTGGACAGGGGATCTCCGAGCAGTACTTC
>TRBJ2-1|.|TRBV7-2|few
CASSPEVALYNEQFF
TGTGCCAGCAGCCCGGAGGTAGCCTTGTACAATGAGCAGTTCTTC
>TRBJ2-3|TRBD2|TRBV10-1|once
CASSGPGLAGGPGDTQYF
TGCGCCAGCAGCGGCCCGGGACTAGCGGGAGGGCCGGGAGATACGCAGTATTTT
>TRBJ2-2|TRBD2|TRBV19|.
CASSAITLTSGSGGTGELFF
TGTGCCAGTAGTGCAATTACATTAACTAGCGGGAGTGGGGGCACCGGGGAGCTGTTTTTT
>TRBJ2-1|TRBD2|TRBV19|.
CASRMTSGRNEQFF
TGTGCCAGTAGGATGACTAGCGGGAGGAATGAGCAGTTCTTC
>TRBJ1-1|TRBD1|TRBV10-2|.
CASRGQTGGTEAFF
TGCGCCAGCAGGGGCCAGACAGGGGGCACTGAAGCTTTCTTT
>TRBJ2-3|.|TRBV18|.
CASSPTGLEADTQYF
TGTGCCAGCTCACCGACAGGCCTCGAGGCAGATACGCAGTATTTT
>TRBJ1-1|.|TRBV11-2|.
CASSSQPTANTEAFF
TGTGCCAGCAGCTCCCAGCCGACAGCAAACACTGAAGCTTTCTTT
>TRBJ1-5|TRBD1|TRBV7-9|.
CASTSGGGGINQPQHF
TGTGCCAGCACCTCAGGGGGCGGAGGTATCAATCAGCCCCAGCATTTT
>TRBJ2-1|.|TRBV5-1|.
CASSSRGDSLGNEQFF
TGCGCCAGCAGCTCAAGGGGGGACAGCTTGGGGAATGAGCAGTTCTTC
>TRBJ2-7|.|TRBV5-1|.
CASSPAGRTGNEQYF
TGCGCCAGCAGCCCCGCGGGGCGCACAGGAAACGAGCAGTACTTC
>TRBJ2-7|.|TRBV30|.
CAIEGANLEQYF
TGTGCCATTGAAGGGGCAAACTTGGAGCAGTACTTC
>TRBJ1-1|TRBD1|TRBV7-8|.
CASRVGQGLNTEAFF
TGTGCCAGCAGAGTTGGACAGGGACTTAACACTGAAGCTTTCTTT
>TRBJ1-2|TRBD1|TRBV6-5|few
CASSLQGAHGYTF
TGTGCCAGCAGCCTACAGGGGGCTCATGGCTACACCTTC
>TRBJ2-1|.|TRBV5-6|.
CASSYGGNEQFF
TGTGCCAGCAGCTACGGAGGCAATGAGCAGTTCTTC
>TRBJ2-2|TRBD2|TRBV5-1|.
CASSPMPGLASLRDTGELFF
TGCGCCAGCAGCCCAATGCCGGGACTAGCGTCTTTAAGGGACACCGGGGAGCTGTTTTTT
>TRBJ2-7|.|TRBV7-8|.
CASSFRRDYEQYF
TGTGCCAGCAGCTTTCGCAGGGACTACGAGCAGTACTTC
>TRBJ2-7|.|TRBV5-6|.
CASSSETDTYEQYF
TGTGCCAGCAGCTCGGAGACAGATACCTACGAGCAGTACTTC
>TRBJ1-5|.|TRBV6-1|.
CASSEGYITNQPQHF
TGTGCCAGCAGTGAAGGGTACATCACAAATCAGCCCCAGCATTTT
>TRBJ2-7|TRBD2|TRBV19|.
CASSIDLGLGEQYF
TGTGCCAGTAGTATAGATTTAGGACTAGGAGAGCAGTACTTC
>TRBJ2-1|.|TRBV9|.
CASSPTGTSYNEQFF
TGTGCCAGCAGCCCTACCGGGACTTCCTACAATGAGCAGTTCTTC
>TRBJ2-7|.|TRBV7-9|.
CASSSLSYEQYF
TGTGCCAGCAGCTCCCTCTCCTACGAGCAGTACTTC
>TRBJ2-2|.|TRBV5-1|.
CASSFERGELFF
TGCGCCAGCAGCTTTGAGCGGGGGGAGCTGTTTTTT
>TRBJ2-2|TRBD1|TRBV6-5|.
CASTTTGTGELFF
TGTGCCAGCACCACGACAGGGACCGGGGAGCTGTTTTTT
>TRBJ2-1|TRBD2|TRBV28|.
CASTPSGYNEQFF
TGTGCCAGCACGCCTAGCGGATACAATGAGCAGTTCTTC
>TRBJ2-2|TRBD2|TRBV11-2|.
CASSWGLAGVGTGELFF
TGTGCCAGCAGCTGGGGACTAGCGGGAGTTGGCACCGGGGAGCTGTTTTTT
>TRBJ1-1|.|TRBV18|.
CASSRGGPPVPNTEAFF
TGTGCCAGCTCACGAGGGGGACCCCCCGTCCCGAACACTGAAGCTTTCTTT
>TRBJ2-7|TRBD1|TRBV29-1|.
CSVGQGASGEQYF
TGCAGCGTTGGTCAGGGGGCGTCAGGGGAGCAGTACTTC
>TRBJ1-2|.|TRBV29-1|.
CSVVSRGGNYGYTF
TGCAGCGTTGTCTCTAGAGGAGGGAACTATGGCTACACCTTC
>TRBJ1-1|TRBD1|TRBV4-2|.
CASSPRQGGTEAFF
TGTGCCAGCAGCCCGAGACAGGGAGGTACTGAAGCTTTCTTT
>TRBJ2-7|TRBD2|TRBV27|.
CASSLRKLAGVGTYEQYF
TGTGCCAGCAGTTTACGGAAGCTAGCGGGAGTGGGGACCTACGAGCAGTACTTC
>TRBJ2-7|TRBD1|TRBV27|.
CASFTGGPGRDTYEQYF
TGTGCCAGCTTTACAGGGGGCCCTGGAAGGGACACCTACGAGCAGTACTTC
>TRBJ1-1|TRBD1|TRBV6-5|.
CASKWGTGRDTEAFF
TGTGCCAGCAAGTGGGGGACAGGGAGGGACACTGAAGCTTTCTTT
>TRBJ1-1|.|TRBV5-4|few
CASSLDQGRSTEAFF
TGTGCCAGCAGCTTGGATCAGGGCCGAAGCACTGAAGCTTTCTTT
>TRBJ2-7|TRBD1|TRBV10-3|.
CAISGDRGSYEQYF
TGTGCCATCAGTGGGGACAGGGGATCCTACGAGCAGTACTTC
>TRBJ1-5|TRBD1|TRBV19|.
CASRARGQGEQPQHF
TGTGCCAGTAGGGCCCGGGGACAGGGAGAACAGCCCCAGCATTTT
>TRBJ2-1|.|TRBV29-1|.
CSVDGGRPYNEQFF
TGCAGCGTTGACGGCGGCCGACCCTACAATGAGCAGTTCTTC
>TRBJ2-6|.|TRBV28|.
CASRSEAGANVLTF
TGTGCCAGCAGGTCCGAGGCTGGGGCCAACGTCCTGACTTTC
>TRBJ2-7|TRBD2|TRBV18|.
CASSPTTSGRTGEQYF
TGTGCCAGCTCACCTACAACTAGCGGGAGGACTGGCGAGCAGTACTTC
>TRBJ2-2|TRBD1|TRBV9|.
CASSVARTGATGELFF
TGTGCCAGCAGCGTAGCAAGGACAGGGGCCACCGGGGAGCTGTTTTTT
>TRBJ2-6|.|TRBV30|.
CAWSHTGANVLTF
TGTGCCTGGAGTCACACGGGGGCCAACGTCCTGACTTTC
>TRBJ2-1|.|TRBV6-1|once
CASSEVEGIEQFF
TGTGCCAGCAGTGAAGTGGAGGGGATTGAGCAGTTCTTC
>TRBJ1-5|TRBD1|TRBV18|.
CASSPGGWDQPQHF
TGTGCCAGCTCCCCAGGGGGCTGGGACCAGCCCCAGCATTTT
>TRBJ1-1|TRBD1|TRBV6-5|.
CASSYDRENTEAFF
TGTGCCAGCAGTTACGACAGGGAGAACACTGAAGCTTTCTTT
>TRBJ2-7|.|TRBV4-1|.
CASSQDWAGAYEQYF
TGCGCCAGCAGCCAAGATTGGGCCGGGGCCTACGAGCAGTACTTC
>TRBJ1-2|TRBD1|TRBV7-6|few
CASSLSQGANYGYTF
TGTGCCAGCAGCTTATCACAGGGGGCGAACTATGGCTACACCTTC
>TRBJ2-7|TRBD1|TRBV19|.
CASSPWTGEGEQYF
TGTGCCAGTAGTCCCTGGACAGGGGAGGGCGAGCAGTACTTC
>TRBJ1-5|TRBD1|TRBV2|.
CASSQGQGMQPQHF
TGTGCCAGCAGTCAGGGACAGGGAATGCAGCCCCAGCATTTT
>TRBJ2-5|TRBD2|TRBV6-1|.
CASSGGGLIETQYF
TGTGCCAGCAGTGGGGGAGGGCTAATAGAGACCCAGTACTTC
>TRBJ2-1|.|TRBV6-1|.
CASSGLRNSGNEQFF
TGTGCCAGCAGTGGTTTGAGGAACTCGGGGAATGAGCAGTTCTTC
>TRBJ2-7|.|TRBV6-1|.
CASIPGTRWGYEQYF
TGTGCCAGTATTCCCGGGACTCGCTGGGGTTACGAGCAGTACTTC